The following is a T cell receptor (beta chain) sequence with its context. This clone's antigen is unknown. Base qualities are missing; no much larger clone stands one base away. This specimen belongs to a study of shared T cell receptors in the human thymus (dated by TCRdb to the early 2020s). For the wider study: The study examined how self-reactive, shared T-cell receptor alpha chains are generated in the human thymus.

V is pared back by 5 bases and J by 7 bases, with 12 bases lying between the germline termini. Taken from the germline V gene, the CDR1 and CDR2 loops are MDHEN and SYDVKM. The CDR3 runs 12 amino acids, cysteine and phenylalanine included. This entry keeps only the CDR3 DNA: 36 bases, framed from base 1. The library was prepared using the immunoSEQ multiplex PCR assay. The source is immuneACCESS, and TCRdb retained only in-frame sequences with V and J called. Part of the clones is not carried over; for the studies checked, unresolved V genes explain less than half of this, and the remainder is unexplained. The sample table holds about 610,000 clones, of which roughly 90% were seen once. The ten largest clones represent 0.0085% to 0.012% of the sample. These data also formed part of another study, on human thymus T cells. Reported in the second study: In Finland, the donors were immunologically healthy infants who were having open corrective cardiac surgery for congenital heart defects. Thymus tissue was obtained as surgical resects removed during corrective cardiac surgery. Both the thymic and the peripheral blood repertoires appeared to show biased V and J gene segment usage. The related research found that thymic TCR repertoires overlapped highly between unrelated individuals. TCR alpha and beta repertoires from roughly eight infant thymus samples and a few related peripheral blood samples were characterized in the study. The infant donors were about 6 to 244 days old, and the cohort included six or seven males and two females. After being mechanically released from the tissue, thymocytes were kept at -70 degrees C in pellets of 10-30 million cells. Genomic DNA was extracted from frozen cell pellets with a QIAsymphony instrument. The immunoSEQ multiplex PCR assay was used to amplify the TCRB and TCRAD loci from a standardized quantity of quality-controlled genomic DNA. The V(D)J region was spanned by amplicons of a length sufficient to cover the CDR3 and to identify V and J genes. Amplicon sequencing was performed on an Illumina platform through the commercial immunoSEQ service. Corrections for primer bias and sequencing errors followed previously described methods, while TCRAD and TCRB definitions were based on the IMGT database. immunoSEQ Analyzer 3.0 and VDJTools were used for repertoire analysis, which covered basic statistics, V/J segment usage, diversity estimates, rarefaction and pairwise overlap. Chao1, ChaoE, Efron-Thisted, Shannon and inverse Simpson indices were used to estimate diversity, which was also estimated on datasets down-sampled to the smallest sample. Repertoire overlap was determined by strict matching of CDR3 nucleotide sequence, V gene and J gene, and Jaccard-based multidimensional scaling clustering was applied. On average, roughly 850,000 unique TCRB clonotypes were obtained from thymus samples, compared with 75,000 to 90,000 from blood samples.

The sequencing input was thymocytes. The TCR originated in a boy in the first two years of life with a congenital heart defect. Donor details come from another sample of the same person, matched by shared clones. The sequence is built from TRBV28 and TRBJ2-7; 6 matching bases give a weak D call of TRBD2. The DNA reads TGTGCCAGCAGTCCCGGGAGTTGGGAGCAGTACTTC. This translates into CASSPGSWEQYF.